This TCR beta chain was profiled in a study of blood T cells in healthy people across ages. Study outcomes and limitations: Estimates based on one million T cells were treated as lower bounds.

This clonotype appeared once. Its antigen is not known. V shed 7 bases and J shed 6 bases, with 22 bases lying between them. The length of the CDR3 is 15 residues. CDR1 and CDR2 from the germline V gene are SQVTM and ANQGSEA. For the second PCR, which ran for about 6 to 11 cycles, a sample-barcoded 5' primer and a J-beta primer mix were used. MiXCR, run by TCRdb on the 5' RACE reads, gives a single entry per CDR3 protein. The sample shows around 710,000 distinct CDR3 sequences, about 42% of them seen only once. The sequence was collected from a woman aged 55 to 70 in good health. This chain joins TRBV29-1 and TRBJ2-1, with a possible D match to TRBD2 (5 bases). Sequenced: blood. The CDR3 DNA sequence: TGCAGCGCACTCTTGGGAGCGGCTCTGGTCAATGAGCAGTTCTTC. Its translation: CSALLGAALVNEQFF.